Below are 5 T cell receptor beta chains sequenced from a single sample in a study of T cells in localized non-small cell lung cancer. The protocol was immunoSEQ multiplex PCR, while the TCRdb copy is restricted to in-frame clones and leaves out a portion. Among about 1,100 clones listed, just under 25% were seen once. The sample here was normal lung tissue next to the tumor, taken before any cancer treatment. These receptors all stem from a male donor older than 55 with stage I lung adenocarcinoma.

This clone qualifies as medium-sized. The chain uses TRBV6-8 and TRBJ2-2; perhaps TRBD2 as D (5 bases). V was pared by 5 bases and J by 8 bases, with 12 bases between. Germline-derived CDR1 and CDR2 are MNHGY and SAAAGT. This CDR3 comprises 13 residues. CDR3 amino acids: CASSHGVTGELFF. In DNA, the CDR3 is TGTGCCAGCAGTCACGGGGTTACAGGGGAGCTGTTTTTT.

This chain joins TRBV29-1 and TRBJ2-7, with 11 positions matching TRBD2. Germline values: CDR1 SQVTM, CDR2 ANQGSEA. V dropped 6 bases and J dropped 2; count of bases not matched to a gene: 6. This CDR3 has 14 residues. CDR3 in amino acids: CSVTSGAATYEQYF. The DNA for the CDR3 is TGCAGCGTGACTAGCGGGGCCGCTACCTACGAGCAGTACTTC.

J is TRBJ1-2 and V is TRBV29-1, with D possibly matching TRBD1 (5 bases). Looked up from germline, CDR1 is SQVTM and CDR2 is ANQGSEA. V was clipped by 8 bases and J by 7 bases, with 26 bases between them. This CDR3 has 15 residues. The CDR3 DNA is TGCAGCTCTCTTGATACGGGAGGTCCAGGGAGTGGCTACACCTTC. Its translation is CSSLDTGGPGSGYTF. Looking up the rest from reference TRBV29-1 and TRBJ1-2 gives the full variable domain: SAVISQKPSRDICQRGTSLTIQCQVDSQVTMMFWYRQQPGQSLTLIATANQGSEATYESGFVIDKFPISRPNLTFSTLTVSNMSPEDSSIYLCSSLDTGGPGSGYTFGSGTRLTVV.

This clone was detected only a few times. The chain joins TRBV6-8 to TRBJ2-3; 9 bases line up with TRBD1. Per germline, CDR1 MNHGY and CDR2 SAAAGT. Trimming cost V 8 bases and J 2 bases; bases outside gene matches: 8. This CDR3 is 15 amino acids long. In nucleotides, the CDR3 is TGTGCCAGCGGAGGGAGGACAGGGGACACAGATACGCAGTATTTT. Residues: CASGGRTGDTDTQYF.

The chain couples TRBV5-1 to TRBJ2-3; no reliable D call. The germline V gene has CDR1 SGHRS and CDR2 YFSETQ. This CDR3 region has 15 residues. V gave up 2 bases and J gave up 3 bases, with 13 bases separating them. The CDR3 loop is CASSFSAGPTDTQYF. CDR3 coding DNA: TGCGCCAGCAGCTTTTCGGCTGGACCGACAGATACGCAGTATTTT.